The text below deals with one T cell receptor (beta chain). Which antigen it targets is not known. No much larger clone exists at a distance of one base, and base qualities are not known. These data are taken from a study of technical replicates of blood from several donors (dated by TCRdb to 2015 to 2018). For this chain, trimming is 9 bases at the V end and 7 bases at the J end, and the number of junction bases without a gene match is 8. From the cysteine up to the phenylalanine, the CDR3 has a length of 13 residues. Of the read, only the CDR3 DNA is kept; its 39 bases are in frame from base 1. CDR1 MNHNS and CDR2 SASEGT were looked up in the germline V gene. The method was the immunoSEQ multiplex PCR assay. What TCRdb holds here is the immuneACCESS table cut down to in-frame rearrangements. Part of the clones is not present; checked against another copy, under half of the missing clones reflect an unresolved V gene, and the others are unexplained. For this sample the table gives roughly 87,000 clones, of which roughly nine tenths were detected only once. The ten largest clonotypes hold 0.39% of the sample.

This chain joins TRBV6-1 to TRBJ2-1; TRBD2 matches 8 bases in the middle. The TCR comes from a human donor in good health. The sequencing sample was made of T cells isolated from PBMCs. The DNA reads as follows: TGTGCCAGTAGCGGGACTCTGTGGAATGAGCAGTTCTTC. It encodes CASSGTLWNEQFF.